This note documents a single T cell receptor beta chain sequence. What it binds is unknown. The sample is drawn from a study of CD8+ T cells in alopecia areata. Study details: Oral tofacitinib, 5 to 10 mg twice daily, was given in an open-label trial.

Specified treatment: oral pan-JAK inhibitor, 5-10 mg twice daily. Collected material from alopecia areata patients comprised lesional scalp punch biopsies and peripheral blood. Extraction of RNA preceded its reverse transcription into cDNA, which served as the sequencing template. Sequencing was performed with immunoSEQ multiplex PCR; in TCRdb, only in-frame clones are kept and a portion is missing. This table has 95,000 to 110,000 clones, roughly 89% appearing once. Germline-derived CDR1 and CDR2 are SEHNR and FQNEAQ (reference sequence). V was pared by 6 bases and J by 5 bases, with 8 bases between. The length of the CDR3 is 12 residues. Findings and limits, study-wide: Baseline CD8+ expansion's link to response remains uncertain, as there was one nonresponder.

The rearrangement joins TRBV7-9 to TRBJ2-1; D is undetermined. Sequenced material: CD8+ T cells sorted from blood, taken at week 24, from a patient treated with tofacitinib. The sequence came from a human donor with alopecia areata. This CDR3 is CASRLGDNEQFF. CDR3 DNA sequence: TGTGCCAGCAGGCTGGGTGACAATGAGCAGTTCTTC.